The next 15 T cell receptor beta chains were all read from a single sample in a study of vaccination and CD4 T cells after COVID-19. Treatment indicated: approximately 9-day PBMC culture with coronavirus spike peptide pools or control peptides (ViraFEST assay). Antigen specificity for these receptors is unknown. Sequenced with the Oncomine TCR Beta short-read assay was DNA taken from cultured CD4+ T cells. MiXCR was run by TCRdb on the PCR reads, yielding one entry per CDR3 protein. Among around 20,000 distinct CDR3 sequences listed, roughly 47% were seen once. The specimen was CD4+ T cells from blood, cultured in vitro, collected before SARS-CoV-2 vaccination. Source of these receptors: a human donor who had recovered from COVID-19.

V gene TRBV19 combines with J gene TRBJ1-1; 9 bases agree with TRBD1. CDR3 size: 14 residues. In germline, CDR1 is LNHDA, CDR2 SQIVND (reference sequence). V lost 6 bases, J lost 1 base, and 3 bases stayed unmatched. The chain's CDR3 is CASRLQGANTEAFF. The CDR3 nucleotides read TGTGCCAGTAGGCTACAGGGGGCGAACACTGAAGCTTTCTTT.

The genes are TRBV14 and TRBJ2-1, with a weak D call TRBD2 (6 bases). This CDR3 is built from 15 residues. The germline V and J ends were trimmed by 1 base and 9 bases, with 16 bases remaining between them. CDR1 is SGHDN and CDR2 is FVKESK in the germline V gene. The CDR3 DNA reads TGTGCCAGCAGCCAAGTAGGCGGGATAGGCGGTGAGCAGTTCTTC. Residues: CASSQVGGIGGEQFF. The whole variable domain, remainder taken from reference TRBV14 and TRBJ2-1, is EAGVTQFPSHSVIEKGQTVTLRCDPISGHDNLYWYRRVMGKEIKFLLHFVKESKQDESGMPNNRFLAERTGGTYSTLKVQPAELEDSGVYFCASSQVGGIGGEQFFGPGTRLTVL.

The J gene is TRBJ2-7, the V gene TRBV7-3; TRBD2 aligns across 12 bases. V trimming: 1 base; J trimming: 0 bases; junction bases outside the gene matches: 19. The CDR3 is 22 residues long. CDR1 is SGHTA, CDR2 FQGTGA, per germline. The CDR3 sequence: CASSLKQEESRLAGESSYEQYF. CDR3 in DNA: TGTGCCAGCAGCTTAAAACAGGAGGAATCGCGACTAGCGGGAGAGAGCTCCTACGAGCAGTACTTC.

The chain has TRBV5-5 and TRBJ1-2; TRBD1 matches 11 bases. Germline V lookup: CDR1 SGHKS, CDR2 YYEKEE (reference sequence). The V and J ends lost 1 base and 4 bases, in that order; junction bases with no gene match: 6. The CDR3 contains 16 residues. The CDR3 region has the DNA TGTGCCAGCAGCTTGACCCGGGACAGGGGGATCTATGGCTACACCTTC. As protein: CASSLTRDRGIYGYTF.

CDR3 region: CARSLCRPGDEYNEQFF. Here the CDR3 DNA reads TGTGCCAGAAGCTTGTGCCGGCCGGGAGACGAATACAATGAGCAGTTCTTC. The chain couples TRBV5-3 to TRBJ2-1, with D possibly TRBD2 on 6 matching bases. TRBV5-3 has ORF status, its function being uncertain. The CDR3 loop spans 17 amino acids. V was trimmed by 1 base and J by 4 bases, leaving 18 bases between them.

The chain couples TRBV6-1 to TRBJ1-6; 7 nucleotides agree with TRBD1. The V and J ends lost 5 bases and 8 bases, in that order; junction bases with no gene match: 3. The germline CDR1 and CDR2 sequences are MNHNS and SASEGT. The CDR3 has 13 amino acids. The CDR3 DNA sequence: TGTGCCAGCAGTAGGGGGCTGCATTCACCCCTCCACTTT. Translating gives CASSRGLHSPLHF.

The genes are TRBV10-3 and TRBJ2-7, with 9 bases fitting TRBD1. This CDR3 has 13 amino acids. V was pared by 10 bases and J by 0 bases, with 4 bases of the junction left unmatched. The germline V gene encodes CDR1 ENHRY and CDR2 SYGVKD. In DNA, the CDR3 is TGTGCCACGTCGACAGGGGGCTCCTACGAGCAGTACTTC. Translating gives CATSTGGSYEQYF.

In its sample, this clonotype was seen a few times. The rearrangement joins TRBV7-9 to TRBJ1-5; D gene unclear. The CDR3 is made up of 17 amino acids. In germline, CDR1 is SEHNR, CDR2 FQNEAQ (reference sequence). V dropped 1 base and J dropped 0 bases, with 13 bases sitting between them. CDR3 in DNA: TGTGCCAGCAGCTTAGGTAATCGGGCAGATAGCAATCAGCCCCAGCATTTT. Residues: CASSLGNRADSNQPQHF.

This CDR3 is CSAGVSGGNTDTQYF. The CDR3 region has the DNA TGCAGTGCTGGGGTTAGCGGGGGAAACACAGATACGCAGTATTTT. The chain couples TRBV20-1 to TRBJ2-3, with 9 bases aligning to TRBD2. The CDR3 is 15 residues long. J lost 2 bases, V lost 5 bases, and 8 bases had no gene match. Germline V lookup: CDR1 DFQATT, CDR2 SNEGSKA (reference sequence).

V usage is TRBV28 and J usage is TRBJ1-5; 9 bases agree with TRBD1. This CDR3 contains 13 residues. Germline V lookup: CDR1 MDHEN, CDR2 SYDVKM. V dropped 9 bases and J dropped 6; count of bases not matched to a gene: 6. The CDR3 protein is CASGQGKTQPQHF. The CDR3 DNA reads TGTGCCAGTGGACAGGGGAAGACTCAGCCCCAGCATTTT.

The chain employs TRBV7-9 and TRBJ1-2, with TRBD1 identical over 9 bases. With 6 bases clipped from V and 7 bases from J, the junction kept 6 bases outside the gene matches. Germline values: CDR1 SEHNR, CDR2 FQNEAQ (reference sequence). The CDR3 runs to 13 residues. CDR3 amino acids: CASRPDRGRGYTF. The CDR3, as DNA: TGTGCCAGCAGACCGGACAGGGGTCGTGGCTACACCTTC.

This clonotype turned up a few times. The chain joins TRBV28 to TRBJ2-5, with TRBD2 as a possible D gene (5 bases). V lost 5 bases to trimming and J lost 5 bases, with 12 bases between them. Germline-derived CDR1 and CDR2 are MDHEN and SYDVKM. The CDR3 is made up of 13 amino acids. The CDR3 nucleotides read TGTGCCAGCAGTCCAGGCGGGTTGGAGACCCAGTACTTC. Amino acids: CASSPGGLETQYF.

This clonotype occurred a few times. The V and J genes are TRBV27 and TRBJ1-1; D is perhaps TRBD1 (5 bases). This CDR3 contains 14 residues. The V gene lost 7 bases and the J gene lost 5 bases, with 17 bases spanning the gap. Germline assignment: CDR1 MNHEY and CDR2 SMNVEV (reference sequence). This chain's CDR3 is CASKEGSMVTEAFF. DNA of the CDR3: TGTGCCAGCAAGGAGGGGAGCATGGTAACTGAAGCTTTCTTT.

This clonotype was observed a single time. The rearrangement joins TRBV6-2 or TRBV6-3 to TRBJ1-3, with D unclear. The V and J ends lost 6 bases and 4 bases respectively, with 10 bases between them. CDR1 is MNHEY, CDR2 SVGEGT, per germline. The CDR3 extends over 13 amino acids. This CDR3 reads CASSHMDGNTIYF. CDR3 DNA: TGTGCCAGCAGCCACATGGACGGAAACACCATATATTTT.

The chain joins TRBV7-2 to TRBJ1-6, with D tentatively TRBD1 (5 bases). Deletions cut 9 bases from V and 3 bases from J, with 9 bases between. Germline V CDR1 and CDR2: SGHTA, FQGNSA. This CDR3 region has 13 residues. The CDR3 spells CASRGDYNSPLHF. In nucleotides, the CDR3 is TGTGCCAGTCGAGGGGACTATAATTCACCCCTCCACTTT.